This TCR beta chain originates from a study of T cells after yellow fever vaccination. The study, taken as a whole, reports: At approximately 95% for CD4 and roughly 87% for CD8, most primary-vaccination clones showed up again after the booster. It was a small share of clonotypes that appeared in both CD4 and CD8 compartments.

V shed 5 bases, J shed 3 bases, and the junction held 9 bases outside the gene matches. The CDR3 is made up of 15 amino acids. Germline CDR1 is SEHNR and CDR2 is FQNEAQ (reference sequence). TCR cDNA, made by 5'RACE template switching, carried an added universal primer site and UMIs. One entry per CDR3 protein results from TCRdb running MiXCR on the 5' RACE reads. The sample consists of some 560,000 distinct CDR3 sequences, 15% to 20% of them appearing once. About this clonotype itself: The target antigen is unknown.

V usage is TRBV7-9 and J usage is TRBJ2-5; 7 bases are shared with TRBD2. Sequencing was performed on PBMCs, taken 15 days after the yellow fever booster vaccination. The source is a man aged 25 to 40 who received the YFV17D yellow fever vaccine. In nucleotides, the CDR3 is TGTGCCAGCAGCCATTGGATGGGGGGGGAAGAGACCCAGTACTTC. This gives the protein CASSHWMGGEETQYF. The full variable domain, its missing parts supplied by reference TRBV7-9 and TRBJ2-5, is DTGVSQNPRHKITKRGQNVTFRCDPISEHNRLYWYRQTLGQGPEFLTYFQNEAQLEKSRLLSDRFSAERPKGSFSTLEIQRTEQGDSAMYLCASSHWMGGEETQYFGPGTRLLVL.